This TCR beta chain is drawn from a study of regulatory T cells in long-lasting Graves disease. For the study at large: Over 5 years of antithyroid drugs plus positive TSH receptor antibodies defined persistent Graves' disease.

Per germline, CDR1 SGHTA and CDR2 FQGNSA. The trim removed 5 bases at V and 2 bases at J, leaving 12 bases unmatched. CDR3 size: 16 residues. Regarding time point: persistent/refractory GD, antithyroid drugs over 5 years with positive TRAb. The TCR library used RNA extracted from PBMCs. Library construction for TCR beta used iRepertoire HTBI primers and Arm-PCR of CDR3 regions. One entry per CDR3 protein, called by TCRdb with MiXCR from the multiplex PCR reads. The sample includes 700,000 or so distinct CDR3 sequences, 25% to 35% of them seen just once. Sequencing was performed on peripheral blood mononuclear cells (PBMCs), taken when the disease was refractory, from a patient treated with antithyroid drugs. The sequence was obtained from a female donor with Graves disease. This sequence joins TRBV7-2 and TRBJ2-7, with TRBD2 matching 7 bases. The CDR3 spells CASSPSRSGAPYEQYF. The CDR3 DNA sequence: TGTGCCAGCAGCCCCAGCCGAAGCGGGGCCCCCTACGAGCAGTACTTC.